The 15 T cell receptor beta chains below come from one sample, sequenced in a study of T cells expressing NK-cell markers. Each CDR3 protein gets one entry in TCRdb, which reprocessed the 5' RACE reads and gives no DNA. The data include about half a million distinct CDR3 sequences; the top ten clones carry over 1.1%. What was sequenced was blood T cells: a sorted CD56 or NKG2C T cell subset, CD4+ or CD8+ T cells, or bulk PBMC T cells (not recorded which). The origin of the receptors is a woman between 50 and 59 years old in good health.

This rearrangement joins TRBV11-2 to TRBJ2-1; TCRdb returns TRBD1, unconfirmable since there is no DNA. This CDR3 has 14 residues. Germline V CDR1 and CDR2: SGHAT, FQNNGV. CDR3 residues: CASRGQEGWNEQFF.

The rearrangement joins TRBV4-1 to TRBJ2-1; TCRdb proposes TRBD2, but this gene call is untestable without DNA. CDR3 length equals 19 residues. Germline values: CDR1 MGHRA, CDR2 YSYEKL. Here the CDR3 reads CASSQDQPRGGRWSNEQFF.

The chain couples TRBV3-1 to TRBJ2-7; TCRdb gives TRBD2 as the D gene, but with no DNA this cannot be confirmed. This CDR3 region has 15 residues. CDR1 and CDR2 from the germline V gene are LGHDT and YNNKEL (reference sequence). The CDR3: CASSQDPSGTSEQYF.

This rearrangement joins TRBV28 to TRBJ2-1; TCRdb calls TRBD1, which cannot be checked without DNA. The CDR3 runs 13 residues. The V gene's germline CDR1 is MDHEN and CDR2 SYDVKM. The CDR3 reads CASTPLRSQEQFF.

The genes are TRBV20-1 and TRBJ2-5; TCRdb reports TRBD2, a call that lacks DNA to check it against. Germline V gene data show CDR1 as DFQATT and CDR2 as SNEGSKA (reference sequence). The CDR3 is 14 amino acids. The CDR3 sequence is CSAPAGGPRVTQYF.

The rearrangement links TRBV28 to TRBJ2-7. The CDR3 has 16 residues. Germline lookup yields CDR1 MDHEN and CDR2 SYDVKM. The CDR3 sequence is CASSFQSKGRSYEQYF.

The chain links TRBV29-1 to TRBJ2-5; TCRdb calls TRBD1, which cannot be checked without DNA. The CDR3 runs 14 residues. The germline gives CDR1 SQVTM, CDR2 ANQGSEA. This CDR3 is CSVAPGERGETQYF.

The chain is built from TRBV30 and TRBJ1-2; TCRdb lists TRBD1, though no DNA is available to test this call. The germline gives CDR1 GTSNPN, CDR2 SVGIG (reference sequence). The length of the CDR3 is 14 residues. This CDR3 is CARGSRTGRDGYTF. Filled out from reference TRBV30 and TRBJ1-2, the complete variable domain reads SQTIHQWPATLVQPVGSPLSLECTVEGTSNPNLYWYRQAAGRGLQLLFYSVGIGQISSEVPQNLSASRPQDRQFILSSKKLLLSDSGFYLCARGSRTGRDGYTFGSGTRLTVV.

The rearrangement links TRBV12-3 or TRBV12-4 to TRBJ1-5. This CDR3 comprises 12 residues. CDR3 loop: CASSSTKDPQHF.

The chain is built from TRBV5-1 and TRBJ2-3; the D gene TCRdb calls, TRBD1, cannot be checked with no DNA. Germline values: CDR1 SGHRS, CDR2 YFSETQ. This CDR3 has 16 residues. The CDR3 here is CASSLEFGGGGDTQYF.

The chain has TRBV5-1 and TRBJ1-1. The CDR3 length is 16 residues. CDR1 SGHRS and CDR2 YFSETQ come from the germline V gene. The CDR3 spells CASSPTWKGRNTEAFF.

This chain uses TRBV12-3 or TRBV12-4 with TRBJ2-1; TCRdb gives TRBD1 as the D gene, but with no DNA this cannot be confirmed. The CDR3 is 14 residues long. The CDR3 region is CASTWGGAPHEQFF.

V usage is TRBV6-1 and J usage is TRBJ1-1; TCRdb designates TRBD1, a call that cannot be tested without DNA. The CDR3 has 20 residues. Germline CDR1 reads MNHNS; CDR2 reads SASEGT. The CDR3: CASSRSRDRGIISQRTEAFF.

The J gene is TRBJ1-2, the V gene TRBV25-1; there is no DNA to check the TCRdb D call of TRBD1. The CDR3 is made up of 13 amino acids. CDR1 is MGHDK and CDR2 is SYGVNS in the germline V gene. CDR3 sequence reads: CASSAGTAYGYTF.

The chain links TRBV11-2 to TRBJ2-2. The germline gives CDR1 SGHAT, CDR2 FQNNGV. This CDR3 is built from 15 residues. CDR3 sequence reads: CASSLGHGGFRELFF.